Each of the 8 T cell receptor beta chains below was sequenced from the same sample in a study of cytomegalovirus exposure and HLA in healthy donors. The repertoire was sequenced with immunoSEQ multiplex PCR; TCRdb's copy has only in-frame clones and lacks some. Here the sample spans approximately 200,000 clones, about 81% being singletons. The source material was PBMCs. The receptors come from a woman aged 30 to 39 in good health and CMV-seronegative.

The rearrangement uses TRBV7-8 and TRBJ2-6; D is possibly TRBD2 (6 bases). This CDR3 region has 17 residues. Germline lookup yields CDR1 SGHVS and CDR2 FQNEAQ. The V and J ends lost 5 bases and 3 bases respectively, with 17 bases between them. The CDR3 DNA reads TGTGCCAGCAGCAACCCCTCCAGGAGGGATGGGGCCAACGTCCTGACTTTC. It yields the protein CASSNPSRRDGANVLTF.

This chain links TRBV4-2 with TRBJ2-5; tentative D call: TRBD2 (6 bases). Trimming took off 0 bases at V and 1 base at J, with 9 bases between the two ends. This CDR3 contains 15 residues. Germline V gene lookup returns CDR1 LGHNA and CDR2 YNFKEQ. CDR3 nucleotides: TGTGCCAGCAGCCAAGAGGACTACAGCCAAGAGACCCAGTACTTC. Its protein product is CASSQEDYSQETQYF.

DNA for the CDR3: TGTGCCAGCAGCCGGGCCTACGAGCAGTACTTC. Protein sequence: CASSRAYEQYF. The chain joins TRBV5-6 to TRBJ2-7; no clear D gene. The CDR3 loop spans 11 amino acids. The V end was cut by 4 bases, the J end by 2 bases, with 4 bases between. The germline V gene encodes CDR1 SGHDT and CDR2 YYEEEE.

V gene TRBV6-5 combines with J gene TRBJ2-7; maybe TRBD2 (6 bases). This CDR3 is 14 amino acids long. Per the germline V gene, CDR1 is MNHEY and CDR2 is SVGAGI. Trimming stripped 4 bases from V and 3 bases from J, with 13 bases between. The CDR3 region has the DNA TGTGCCAGCAGTTGGGACTCCTACCTCTACGAGCAGTACTTC. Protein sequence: CASSWDSYLYEQYF.

The CDR3: CASSLLPPAGNGYTF. CDR3 DNA: TGTGCCAGCAGTTTATTGCCTCCGGCAGGGAATGGCTACACCTTC. This chain joins TRBV28 and TRBJ1-2; a weak D match, TRBD1 (5 bases). Trimming stripped 1 base from V and 6 bases from J, with 15 bases between. The CDR3 runs 15 residues. CDR1 MDHEN and CDR2 SYDVKM come from the germline V gene.

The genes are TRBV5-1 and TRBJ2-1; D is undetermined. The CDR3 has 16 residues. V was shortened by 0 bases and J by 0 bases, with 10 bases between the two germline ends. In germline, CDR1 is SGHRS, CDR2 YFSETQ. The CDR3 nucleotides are TGCGCCAGCAGCTTGGAAAGCCGAAGCTCCTACAATGAGCAGTTCTTC. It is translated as CASSLESRSSYNEQFF.

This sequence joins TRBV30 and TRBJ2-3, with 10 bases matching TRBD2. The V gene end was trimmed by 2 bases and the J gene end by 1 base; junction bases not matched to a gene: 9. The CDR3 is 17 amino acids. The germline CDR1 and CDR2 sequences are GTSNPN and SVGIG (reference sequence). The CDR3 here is CAWSLLAGVSGTDTQYF. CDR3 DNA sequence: TGTGCCTGGAGTCTCCTAGCGGGAGTATCCGGCACAGATACGCAGTATTTT.

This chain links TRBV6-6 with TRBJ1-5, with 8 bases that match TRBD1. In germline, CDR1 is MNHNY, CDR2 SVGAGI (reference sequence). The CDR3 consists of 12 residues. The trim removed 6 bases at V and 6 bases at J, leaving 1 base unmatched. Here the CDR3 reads CASRTGVQPQHF. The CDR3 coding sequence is TGTGCCAGCAGGACAGGGGTTCAGCCCCAGCATTTT.